The rows below give T cell receptor beta chains drawn from one sample of a study of long-term antiretroviral therapy in people with HIV. Clones were sequenced by immunoSEQ multiplex PCR, and TCRdb holds only the in-frame ones, with some missing. The data hold tens of thousands of clones, with roughly 84% observed a single time. Sequencing was performed on unsorted PBMCs, taken approximately 2.5 years after starting antiretroviral therapy. These receptors were taken from a man aged 40-49 years with HIV. CDR3s include the opening cysteine and the closing phenylalanine or tryptophan. Fields, in order: J gene, D gene, V gene, CDR3 protein. A D gene is named only where the DNA matches it firmly.

TRBJ1-2	-	TRBV6-1	CASSEVGDIGYTF
TRBJ2-3	-	TRBV29-1	CSVVLYTDTQYF
TRBJ1-1	TRBD1	TRBV27	CASSFRRGTARSATEAFF
TRBJ2-2	-	TRBV5-8	CASSNRGTGELFF
TRBJ1-4	-	TRBV6-5	CASSYSVVSEKLFF
TRBJ1-1	-	TRBV7-2	CASSLGHARNTEAFF
TRBJ1-2	-	TRBV21-1	CASSSRGLYYGYTF
TRBJ2-2	TRBD2	TRBV27	CASSFGGRAEFGTGELFF
TRBJ2-5	-	TRBV5-1	CASSLGGLETQYF
TRBJ2-7	-	TRBV18	CASSRSGGTYEQYF
TRBJ2-1	-	TRBV21-1	CASSKPFPRGWGYNEQFF
TRBJ2-5	TRBD2	TRBV7-8	CASSGWEGRAETQYF
TRBJ2-3	TRBD2	TRBV6-5	CASSGTSVSTDTQYF
TRBJ2-7	-	TRBV19	CASSIGGQPVEQYF
TRBJ2-1	-	TRBV11-2	CASSLMDNEQFF
TRBJ2-2	TRBD2	TRBV10-3	CAIGTSGPLNTGELFF
TRBJ1-1	-	TRBV6-6	CASSAGVREAFF
TRBJ1-2	-	TRBV28	CASSLTGINYGYTF
TRBJ1-1	-	TRBV6-6	CASSYGDTEAFF
TRBJ2-1	-	TRBV27	CASRTGQWDNEQFF
TRBJ2-7	TRBD2	TRBV9	CASSPWAGASYEQYF
TRBJ1-1	TRBD1	TRBV7-9	CASSLEGQVEAFF
TRBJ2-2	TRBD2	TRBV10-3	CAISESKPWTSGGDTGELFF
TRBJ2-7	-	TRBV9	CASSVVPYTRRAGRGPYEQYF
TRBJ2-5	-	TRBV5-6	CASSPPGPGQETQYF
TRBJ1-5	-	TRBV7-3	CASSPTDQNPTVRQPQHF
TRBJ2-3	-	TRBV27	CASRRASTDTQYF